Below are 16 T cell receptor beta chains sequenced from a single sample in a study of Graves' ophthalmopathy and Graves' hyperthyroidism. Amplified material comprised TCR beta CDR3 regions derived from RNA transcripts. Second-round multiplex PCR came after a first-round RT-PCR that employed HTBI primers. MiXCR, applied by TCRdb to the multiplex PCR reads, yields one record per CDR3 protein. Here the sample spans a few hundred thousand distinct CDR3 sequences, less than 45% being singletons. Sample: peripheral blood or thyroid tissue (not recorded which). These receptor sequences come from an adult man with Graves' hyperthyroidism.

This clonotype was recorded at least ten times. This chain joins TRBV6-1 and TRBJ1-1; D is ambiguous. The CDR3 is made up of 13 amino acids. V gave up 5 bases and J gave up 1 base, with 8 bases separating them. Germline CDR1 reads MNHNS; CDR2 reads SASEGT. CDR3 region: CASSPQWNTEAFF. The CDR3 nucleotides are TGTGCCAGCAGTCCGCAGTGGAACACTGAAGCTTTCTTT.

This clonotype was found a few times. Here the CDR3 reads CASSDRIQETQYF. The CDR3 DNA follows: TGTGCCAGCAGTGACCGAATCCAAGAGACCCAGTACTTC. V usage is TRBV25-1 and J usage is TRBJ2-5; D gene uncertain. The ends were cut back, 3 bases at V and 1 base at J, with 6 bases in the middle. CDR3 size: 13 residues. Per the germline V gene, CDR1 is MGHDK and CDR2 is SYGVNS.

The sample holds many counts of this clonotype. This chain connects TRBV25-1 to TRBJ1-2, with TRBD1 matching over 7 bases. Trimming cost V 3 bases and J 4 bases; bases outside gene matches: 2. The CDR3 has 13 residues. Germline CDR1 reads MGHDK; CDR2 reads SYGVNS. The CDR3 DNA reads TGTGCCAGCAGTGAGGCAGGGGGCTATGGCTACACCTTC. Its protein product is CASSEAGGYGYTF.

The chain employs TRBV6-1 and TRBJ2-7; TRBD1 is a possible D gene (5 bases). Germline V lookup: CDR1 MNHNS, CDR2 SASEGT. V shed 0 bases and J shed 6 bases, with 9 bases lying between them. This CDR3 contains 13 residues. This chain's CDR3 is CASSEAGAFEQYF. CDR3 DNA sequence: TGTGCCAGCAGTGAAGCTGGGGCTTTCGAGCAGTACTTC.

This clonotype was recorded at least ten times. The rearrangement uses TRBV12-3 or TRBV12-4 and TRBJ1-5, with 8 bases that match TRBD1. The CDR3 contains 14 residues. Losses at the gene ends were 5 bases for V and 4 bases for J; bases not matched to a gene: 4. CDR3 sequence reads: CASSVRTGNQPQHF. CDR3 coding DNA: TGTGCCAGCAGTGTCCGGACAGGGAATCAGCCCCAGCATTTT.

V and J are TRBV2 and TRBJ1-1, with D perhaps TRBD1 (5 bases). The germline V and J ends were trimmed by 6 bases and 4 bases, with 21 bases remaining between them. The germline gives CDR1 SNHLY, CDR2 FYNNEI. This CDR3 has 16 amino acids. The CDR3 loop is CASSLGLAGGITEAFF. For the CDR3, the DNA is TGTGCCAGCAGCTTAGGACTAGCGGGGGGTATCACTGAAGCTTTCTTT.

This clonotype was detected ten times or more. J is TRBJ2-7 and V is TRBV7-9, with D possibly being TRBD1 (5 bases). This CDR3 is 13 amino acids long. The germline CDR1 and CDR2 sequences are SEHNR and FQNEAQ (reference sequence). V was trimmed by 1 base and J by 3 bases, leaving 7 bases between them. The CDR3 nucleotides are TGTGCCAGCAGCTTAGATCAGGGCTACGAGCAGTACTTC. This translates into CASSLDQGYEQYF.

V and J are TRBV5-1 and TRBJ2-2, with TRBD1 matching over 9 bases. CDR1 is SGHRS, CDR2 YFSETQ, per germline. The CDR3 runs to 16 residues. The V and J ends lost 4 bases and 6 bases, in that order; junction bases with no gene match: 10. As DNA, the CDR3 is TGCGCCAGCAGCGGCCGGGACAGGGCATTGTCCGGGGAGCTGTTTTTT. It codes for CASSGRDRALSGELFF.

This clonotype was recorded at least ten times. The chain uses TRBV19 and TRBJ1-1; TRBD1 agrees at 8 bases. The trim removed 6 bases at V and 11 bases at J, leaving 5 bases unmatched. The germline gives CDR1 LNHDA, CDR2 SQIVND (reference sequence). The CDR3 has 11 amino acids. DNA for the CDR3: TGTGCCAGTAGAGTTGGGACAGGCGCTTTCTTT. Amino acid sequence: CASRVGTGAFF.

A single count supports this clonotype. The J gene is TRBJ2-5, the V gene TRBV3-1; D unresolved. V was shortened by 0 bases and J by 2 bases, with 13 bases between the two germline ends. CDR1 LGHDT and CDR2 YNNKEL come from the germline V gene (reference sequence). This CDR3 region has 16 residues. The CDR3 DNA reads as TGTGCCAGCAGCCAAGAAAGGCCTCCCATTCAAGAGACCCAGTACTTC. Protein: CASSQERPPIQETQYF.

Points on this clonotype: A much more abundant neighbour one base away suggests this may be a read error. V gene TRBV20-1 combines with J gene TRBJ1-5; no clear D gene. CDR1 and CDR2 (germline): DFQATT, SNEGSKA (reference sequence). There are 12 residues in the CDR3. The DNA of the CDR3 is TGCAGTGCTAGCGAGGCCAATCAGCCCCGGCATTTT. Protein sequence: CSASEANQPRHF.

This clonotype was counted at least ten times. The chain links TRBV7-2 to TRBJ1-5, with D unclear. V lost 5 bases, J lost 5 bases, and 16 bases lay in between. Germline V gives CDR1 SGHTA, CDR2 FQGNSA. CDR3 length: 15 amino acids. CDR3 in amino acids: CASSPREGFHQPQHF. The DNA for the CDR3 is TGTGCCAGCAGCCCCCGCGAGGGTTTCCATCAGCCCCAGCATTTT.

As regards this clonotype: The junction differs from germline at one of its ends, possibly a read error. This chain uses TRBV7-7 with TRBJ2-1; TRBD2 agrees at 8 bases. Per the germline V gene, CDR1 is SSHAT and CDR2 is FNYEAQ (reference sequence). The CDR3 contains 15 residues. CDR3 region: CASSVSGSSYNEQFF. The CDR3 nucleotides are TGTGCTAGCAGCGTGAGCGGGAGCTCCTACAATGAGCAGTTCTTC.

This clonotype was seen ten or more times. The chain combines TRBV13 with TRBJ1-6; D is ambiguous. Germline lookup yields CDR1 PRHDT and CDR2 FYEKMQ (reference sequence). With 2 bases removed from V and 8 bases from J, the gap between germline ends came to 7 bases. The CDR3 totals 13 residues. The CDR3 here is CASSLWSDSPLHF. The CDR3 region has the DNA TGTGCCAGCAGCTTATGGTCAGATTCACCCCTCCACTTT.

The CDR3 reads CAISVSTSGFSYEQYF. The CDR3 nucleotides read TGTGCCATCAGTGTTTCAACTAGCGGGTTCTCCTACGAGCAGTACTTC. V and J are TRBV10-3 and TRBJ2-7; TRBD2 aligns across 9 bases. Germline V gene data show CDR1 as ENHRY and CDR2 as SYGVKD. V trimming: 4 bases; J trimming: 0 bases; junction bases outside the gene matches: 7. The CDR3 spans 16 residues.

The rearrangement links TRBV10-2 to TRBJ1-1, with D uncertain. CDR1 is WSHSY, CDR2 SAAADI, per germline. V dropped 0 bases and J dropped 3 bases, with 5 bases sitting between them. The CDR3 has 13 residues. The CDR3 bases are TGCGCCAGCAGTGAGTCGTTTCACACTGAAGCTTTCTTT. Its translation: CASSESFHTEAFF.